The clone carrying this TCR beta chain showed up many times. The record originates from a study of regulatory T cells in long-lasting Graves disease. Arm-PCR of CDR3 regions with iRepertoire HTBI primers generated TCR beta libraries. Via MiXCR, TCRdb re-called the multiplex PCR reads, giving one row per CDR3 protein. The table shows some 500,000 distinct CDR3 sequences, with approximately 16% occurring only once. Germline CDR1 is SQVTM and CDR2 is ANQGSEA. Trimming cost V 4 bases and J 4 bases, with 6 bases left between them. The CDR3 contains 11 residues. Time point described: newly diagnosed GD, antithyroid drugs for less than 3 months. Extracted RNA from PBMCs served as the source of the TCR library. The same data also went into a second study, on T cells in Graves' hyperthyroidism and ophthalmopathy.

The TCR comes from a woman aged 35 to 60 with Graves disease. V is TRBV29-1 and J is TRBJ2-3; no clear D. The sample here was peripheral blood mononuclear cells (PBMCs), taken at new diagnosis, from a patient treated with antithyroid drugs. The CDR3 region is CSVGKADTQYF. For the CDR3, the DNA is TGCAGCGTTGGCAAGGCAGATACGCAGTATTTT.